This TCR beta chain was identified during a study of T cell repertoires in cytomegalovirus infection (dated by TCRdb to the late 2010s). Looking at the study overall: The HLA type of each donor mattered for the analysis, because public TCR beta signatures pointed to carriage of CMV infection along with the matching HLA type. The paper as a whole reports these results and caveats: In the ex vivo response, HLA-C-restricted CMV-specific TCR beta clonotypes were dominant, and in two of eight donors the single most frequent clonotype came from this HLA-C-restricted group. In both this cohort and an independent cohort of several hundred donors, the cumulative frequency of public TCR beta family members distinguished carriers of CMV infection plus the relevant HLA type.

A distance of 20 bases separates the germline ends of V and J, which lose 5 bases and 11 bases respectively. The CDR3 runs 14 amino acids, cysteine and phenylalanine included. Only CDR3 DNA is held: 42 bases, read in frame from base 1. Based on the germline V gene, the CDR1 and CDR2 sequences are SGHAT and FQNNGV. Instrument used: Illumina HiSeq 1500. TCRdb cleaned the public reads at Q25 with fastp, built clones with MiXCR and kept in-frame beta chains. Every distinct CDR3 protein forms one entry, paired with its most common genes and DNA. The sample has 560,000 or so distinct CDR3 sequences on record, approximately 15% of them singletons. More than 20% of the sample is held by the ten biggest clonotypes. This clonotype was detected many times. The target of this receptor is not known. Nothing much larger sits one base from this clone, and base qualities are not available.

The V and J segments used are TRBV11-2 and TRBJ2-3, with the D call perhaps TRBD1 or TRBD2, as 5 bases match in each case. Specimen: CD8+ T cells from PBMCs. The source is a human donor in good health (CMV status not recorded). Some clones in this sample may be carry-over from other donors' samples. The CDR3 loop reads CASSMPGRGTEQYF. The DNA reads as follows: TGTGCCAGCAGCATGCCGGGACGGGGCACGGAGCAGTATTTT. With all but the CDR3 taken from the reference TRBV11-2 and TRBJ2-3 genes, the full variable domain is: EAGVAQSPRYKIIEKRQSVAFWCNPISGHATLYWYQQILGQGPKLLIQFQNNGVVDDSQLPKDRFSAERLKGVDSTLKIQPAKLEDSAVYLCASSMPGRGTEQYFGPGTRLTVL.